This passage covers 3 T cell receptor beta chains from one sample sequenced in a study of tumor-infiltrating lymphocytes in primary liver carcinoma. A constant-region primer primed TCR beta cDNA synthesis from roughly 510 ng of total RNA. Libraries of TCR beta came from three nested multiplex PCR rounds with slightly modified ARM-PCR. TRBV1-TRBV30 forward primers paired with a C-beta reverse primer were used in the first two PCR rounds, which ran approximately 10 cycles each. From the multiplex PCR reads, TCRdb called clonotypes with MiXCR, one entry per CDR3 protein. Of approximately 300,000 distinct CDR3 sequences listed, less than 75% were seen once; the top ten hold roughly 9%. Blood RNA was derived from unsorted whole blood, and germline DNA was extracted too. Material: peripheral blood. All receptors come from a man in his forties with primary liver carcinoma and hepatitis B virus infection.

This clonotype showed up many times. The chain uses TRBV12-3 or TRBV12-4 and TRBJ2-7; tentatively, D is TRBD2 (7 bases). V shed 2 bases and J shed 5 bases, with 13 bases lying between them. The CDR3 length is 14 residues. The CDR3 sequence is CASSLKGGGHEQYF. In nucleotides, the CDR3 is TGTGCCAGCAGTTTAAAGGGGGGGGGGCACGAGCAGTACTTC.

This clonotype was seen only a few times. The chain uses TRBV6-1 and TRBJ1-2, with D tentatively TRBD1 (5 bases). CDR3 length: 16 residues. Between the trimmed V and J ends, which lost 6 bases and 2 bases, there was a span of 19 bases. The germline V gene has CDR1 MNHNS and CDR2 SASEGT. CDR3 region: CASSPATRGINYGYTF. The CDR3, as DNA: TGTGCCAGCAGCCCCGCGACAAGGGGAATAAACTATGGCTACACCTTC.

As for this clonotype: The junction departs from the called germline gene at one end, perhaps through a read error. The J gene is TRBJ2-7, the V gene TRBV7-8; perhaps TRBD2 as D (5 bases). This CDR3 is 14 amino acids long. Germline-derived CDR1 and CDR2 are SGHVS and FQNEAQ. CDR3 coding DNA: TGTGCCAGCAGAGCGGCAACTTGGGGTGGCGAGCAATACTTC. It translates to CASRAATWGGEQYF.